This TCR beta chain was retrieved from a study of human thymus T cells. Clones were read by immunoSEQ multiplex PCR, and TCRdb kept only the in-frame ones, dropping some. The sample shows roughly 54,000 clones, 94% of them seen only once. Turning to this clone: The antigen is unknown.

Regarding the study as a whole: Across thymic and blood repertoires, the usage of V and J genes appeared to be biased.

J gave up 2 bases and V 5 bases, and 12 bases lay outside the gene matches. This CDR3 has 17 amino acids. Germline-derived CDR1 and CDR2 are KGHSH and LQKENI. Finnish infants who were healthy and having corrective surgery for congenital heart defects made up the donors. An approximately 0.45-1 mL peripheral blood aliquot was taken intraoperatively from four of eight donors. This chain links TRBV18 with TRBJ2-5; TRBD1 aligns across 9 bases. The sample consisted of blood. This receptor was identified in a boy under two years old with a congenital heart defect but otherwise immunologically healthy. CDR3 DNA sequence: TGTGCCAGCTCATTTTGGCCCTCCGGGACAGGGCAAGAGACCCAGTACTTC. This translates into CASSFWPSGTGQETQYF. Filled out from reference TRBV18 and TRBJ2-5, the complete variable domain reads NAGVMQNPRHLVRRRGQEARLRCSPMKGHSHVYWYRQLPEEGLKFMVYLQKENIIDESGMPKERFSAEFPKEGPSILRIQQVVRGDSAAYFCASSFWPSGTGQETQYFGPGTRLLVL.